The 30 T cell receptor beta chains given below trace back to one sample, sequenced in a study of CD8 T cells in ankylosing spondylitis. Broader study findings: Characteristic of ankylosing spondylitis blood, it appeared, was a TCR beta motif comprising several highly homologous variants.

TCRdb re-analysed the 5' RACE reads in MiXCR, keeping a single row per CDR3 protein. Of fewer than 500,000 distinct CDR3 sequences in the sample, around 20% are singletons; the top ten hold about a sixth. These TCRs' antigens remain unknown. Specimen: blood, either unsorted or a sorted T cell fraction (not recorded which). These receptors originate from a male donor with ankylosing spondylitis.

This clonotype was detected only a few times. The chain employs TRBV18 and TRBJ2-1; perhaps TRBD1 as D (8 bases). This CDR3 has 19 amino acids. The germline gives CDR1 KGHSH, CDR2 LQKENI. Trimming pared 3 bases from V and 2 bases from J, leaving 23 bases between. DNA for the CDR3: TGTGCCAGCTCACCGGTGGTACAGGGGGGGCGGAATGCCTACAATGAGCAGTTCTTC. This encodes CASSPVVQGGRNAYNEQFF. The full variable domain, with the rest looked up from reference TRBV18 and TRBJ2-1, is NAGVMQNPRHLVRRRGQEARLRCSPMKGHSHVYWYRQLPEEGLKFMVYLQKENIIDESGMPKERFSAEFPKEGPSILRIQQVVRGDSAAYFCASSPVVQGGRNAYNEQFFGPGTRLTVL.

As DNA, the CDR3 is TGTGCCAGTAGTATAGCGGGCAGGCAAGGGAGCGAGCAGTACTTC. As protein: CASSIAGRQGSEQYF. The chain has TRBV19 and TRBJ2-7; D is possibly TRBD2 (5 bases). V shed 1 base and J shed 6 bases, with 16 bases lying between them. Germline lookup yields CDR1 LNHDA and CDR2 SQIVND (reference sequence). This CDR3 has 15 residues.

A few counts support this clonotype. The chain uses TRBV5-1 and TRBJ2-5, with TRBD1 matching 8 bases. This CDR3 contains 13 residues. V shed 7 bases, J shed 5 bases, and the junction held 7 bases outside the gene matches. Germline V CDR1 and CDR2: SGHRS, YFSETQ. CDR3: CASSGGGRETQYF. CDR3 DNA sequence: TGCGCCAGCTCAGGGGGCGGAAGGGAGACCCAGTACTTC.

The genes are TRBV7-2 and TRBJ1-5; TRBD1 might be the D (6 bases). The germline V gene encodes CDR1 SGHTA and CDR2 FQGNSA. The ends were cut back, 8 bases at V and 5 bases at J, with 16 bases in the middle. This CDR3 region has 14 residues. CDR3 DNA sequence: TGTGCCAGCGCTGGGGGCAGGGCCCATCAGCCCCAGCATTTT. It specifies CASAGGRAHQPQHF.

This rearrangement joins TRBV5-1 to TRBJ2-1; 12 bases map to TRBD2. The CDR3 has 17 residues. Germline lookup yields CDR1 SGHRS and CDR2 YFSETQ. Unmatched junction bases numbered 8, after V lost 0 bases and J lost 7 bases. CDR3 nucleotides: TGCGCCAGCAGCTTGGCTCTAGCGGGAGGGCCTGGGAATGAGCAGTTCTTC. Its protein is CASSLALAGGPGNEQFF.

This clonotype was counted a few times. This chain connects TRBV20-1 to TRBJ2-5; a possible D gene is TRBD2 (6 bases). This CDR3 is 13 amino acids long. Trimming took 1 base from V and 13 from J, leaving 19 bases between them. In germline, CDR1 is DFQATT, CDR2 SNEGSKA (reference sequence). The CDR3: CSARAQPRDWRYF. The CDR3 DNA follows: TGCAGTGCTAGAGCCCAGCCACGGGACTGGCGGTACTTC.

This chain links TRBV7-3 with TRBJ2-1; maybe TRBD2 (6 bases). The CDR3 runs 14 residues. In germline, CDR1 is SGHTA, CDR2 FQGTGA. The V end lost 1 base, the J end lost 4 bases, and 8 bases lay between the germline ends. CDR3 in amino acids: CASSLNRGYNEQFF. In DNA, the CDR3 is TGTGCCAGCAGCTTAAACCGGGGGTACAATGAGCAGTTCTTC.

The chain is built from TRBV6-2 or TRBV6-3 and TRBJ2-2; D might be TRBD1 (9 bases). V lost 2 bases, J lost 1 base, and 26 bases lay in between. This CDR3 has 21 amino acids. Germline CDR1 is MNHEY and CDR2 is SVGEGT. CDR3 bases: TGTGCCAGCAGTTACGAGCGGGGGACAGGGAGCAAGCGGGGGAACACCGGGGAGCTGTTTTTT. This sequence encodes CASSYERGTGSKRGNTGELFF.

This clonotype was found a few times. CDR3 region: CASSLGQLLQETQYF. DNA of the CDR3: TGCGCCAGCAGCTTGGGACAGCTCCTCCAAGAGACCCAGTACTTC. This rearrangement joins TRBV5-1 to TRBJ2-5, with TRBD1 as a possible D gene (5 bases). The CDR3 sequence is 15 residues long. V was pared by 0 bases and J by 1 base, with 10 bases between. From germline, CDR1 is SGHRS and CDR2 YFSETQ.

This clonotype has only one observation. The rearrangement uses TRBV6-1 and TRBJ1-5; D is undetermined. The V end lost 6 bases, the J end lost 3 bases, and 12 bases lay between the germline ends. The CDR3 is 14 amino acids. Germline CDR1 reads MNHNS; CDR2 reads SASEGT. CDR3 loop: CASRRRTYNQPQHF. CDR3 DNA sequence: TGTGCCAGCAGACGAAGGACCTACAATCAGCCCCAGCATTTT.

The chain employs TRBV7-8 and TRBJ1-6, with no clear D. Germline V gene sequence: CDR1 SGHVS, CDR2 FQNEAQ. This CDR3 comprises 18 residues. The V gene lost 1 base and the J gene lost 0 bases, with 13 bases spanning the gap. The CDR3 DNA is TGTGCCAGCAGCTTAGTGGTCGGGTGGAGCTCCTATAATTCACCCCTCCACTTT. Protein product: CASSLVVGWSSYNSPLHF.

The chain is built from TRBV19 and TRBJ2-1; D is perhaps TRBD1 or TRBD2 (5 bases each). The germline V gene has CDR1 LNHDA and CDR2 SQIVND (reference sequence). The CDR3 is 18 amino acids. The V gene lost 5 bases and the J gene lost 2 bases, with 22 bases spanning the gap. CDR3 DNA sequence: TGTGCCAGTAGTGCCACCAAGGGACGACCAGATCCCTACAATGAGCAGTTCTTC. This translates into CASSATKGRPDPYNEQFF.

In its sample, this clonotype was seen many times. The CDR3 loop is CASSLDAGSSYEQYF. In DNA, the CDR3 is TGCGCCAGCAGCTTGGATGCAGGGAGCTCCTACGAGCAGTACTTC. This chain uses TRBV5-1 with TRBJ2-7, with D perhaps TRBD1 or TRBD2 (5 bases each). This CDR3 has 15 residues. V dropped 0 bases and J dropped 0 bases, with 10 bases sitting between them. Germline loops: CDR1 SGHRS, CDR2 YFSETQ.

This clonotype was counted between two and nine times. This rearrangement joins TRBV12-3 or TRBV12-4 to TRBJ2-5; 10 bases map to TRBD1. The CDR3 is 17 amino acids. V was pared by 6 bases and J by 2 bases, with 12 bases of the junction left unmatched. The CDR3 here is CASSLGQGTYRQETQYF. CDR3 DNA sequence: TGTGCCAGCAGCCTGGGACAGGGGACTTACCGACAAGAGACCCAGTACTTC.

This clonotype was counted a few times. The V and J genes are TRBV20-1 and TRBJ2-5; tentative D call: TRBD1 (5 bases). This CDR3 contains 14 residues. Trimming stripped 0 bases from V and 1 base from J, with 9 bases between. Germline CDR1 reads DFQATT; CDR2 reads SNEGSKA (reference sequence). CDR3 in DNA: TGCAGTGCTAGAGACGGAACAGGCCAAGAGACCCAGTACTTC. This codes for CSARDGTGQETQYF.

The DNA for the CDR3 is TGCAGCGTTGGGCCTCAGCAGTTCTTC. Amino acids: CSVGPQQFF. The J gene is TRBJ2-1, the V gene TRBV29-1; no reliable D call. The CDR3 totals 9 residues. V was cut by 4 bases and J by 11 bases, with 6 bases left in between. Germline V gene sequence: CDR1 SQVTM, CDR2 ANQGSEA.

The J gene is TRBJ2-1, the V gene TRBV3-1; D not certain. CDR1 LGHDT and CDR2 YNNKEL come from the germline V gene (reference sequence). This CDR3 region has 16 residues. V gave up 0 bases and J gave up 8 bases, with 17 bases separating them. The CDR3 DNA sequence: TGTGCCAGCAGCCAAGAGTGGCTAGTAGGGATCGATGAGCAGTTCTTC. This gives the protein CASSQEWLVGIDEQFF.

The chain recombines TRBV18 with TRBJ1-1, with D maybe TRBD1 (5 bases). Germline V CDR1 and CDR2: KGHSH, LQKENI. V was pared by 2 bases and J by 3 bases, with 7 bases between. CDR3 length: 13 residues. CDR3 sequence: CASSPGQDTEAFF. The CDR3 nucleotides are TGTGCCAGCTCACCAGGACAAGACACTGAAGCTTTCTTT.

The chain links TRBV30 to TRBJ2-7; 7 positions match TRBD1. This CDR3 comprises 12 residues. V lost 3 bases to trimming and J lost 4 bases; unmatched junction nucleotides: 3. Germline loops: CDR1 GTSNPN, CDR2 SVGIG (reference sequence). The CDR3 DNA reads TGTGCCTGGAGCAGGGGGTTGTACGAGCAGTACTTC. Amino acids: CAWSRGLYEQYF.

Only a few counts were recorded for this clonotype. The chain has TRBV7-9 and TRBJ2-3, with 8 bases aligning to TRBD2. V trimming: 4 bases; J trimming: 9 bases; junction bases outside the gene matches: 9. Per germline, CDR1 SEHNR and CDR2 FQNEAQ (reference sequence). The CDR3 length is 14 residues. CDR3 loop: CASSSSGRVLTQYF. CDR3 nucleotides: TGTGCCAGCAGCTCCAGCGGGAGAGTTCTCACGCAGTATTTT.

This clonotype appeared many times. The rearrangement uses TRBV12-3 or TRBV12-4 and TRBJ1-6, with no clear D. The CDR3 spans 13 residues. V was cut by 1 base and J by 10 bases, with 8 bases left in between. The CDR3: CASSLEGRSPLHF. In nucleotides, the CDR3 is TGTGCCAGCAGTTTAGAGGGTCGGTCACCCCTCCACTTT.

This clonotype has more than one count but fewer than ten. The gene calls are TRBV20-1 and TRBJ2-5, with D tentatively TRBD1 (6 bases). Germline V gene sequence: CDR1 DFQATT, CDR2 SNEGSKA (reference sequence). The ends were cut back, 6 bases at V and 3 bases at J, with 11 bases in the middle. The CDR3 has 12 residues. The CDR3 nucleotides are TGCAGTGCCACGGACAGAGAAGAGACCCAGTACTTC. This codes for CSATDREETQYF.

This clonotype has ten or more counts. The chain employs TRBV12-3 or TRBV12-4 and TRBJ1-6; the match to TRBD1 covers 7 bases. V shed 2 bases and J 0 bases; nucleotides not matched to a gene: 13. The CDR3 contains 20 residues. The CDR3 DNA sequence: TGTGCCAGCAGTTTAAGGGACAGAGAGTTTTTGAGCTCCTATAATTCACCCCTCCACTTT. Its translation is CASSLRDREFLSSYNSPLHF.

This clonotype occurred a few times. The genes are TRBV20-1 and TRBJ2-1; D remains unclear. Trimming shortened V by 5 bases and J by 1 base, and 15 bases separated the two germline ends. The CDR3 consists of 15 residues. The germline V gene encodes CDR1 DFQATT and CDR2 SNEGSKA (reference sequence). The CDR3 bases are TGCAGTGCTGTTAACGCTAGGGAATCCTACAATGAGCAGTTCTTC. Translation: CSAVNARESYNEQFF.

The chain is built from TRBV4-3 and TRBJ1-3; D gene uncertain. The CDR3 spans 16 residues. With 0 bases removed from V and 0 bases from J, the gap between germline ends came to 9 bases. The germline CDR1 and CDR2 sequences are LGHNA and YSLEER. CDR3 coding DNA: TGCGCCAGCAGCCAAGATCATCACTTCTCTGGAAACACCATATATTTT. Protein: CASSQDHHFSGNTIYF.

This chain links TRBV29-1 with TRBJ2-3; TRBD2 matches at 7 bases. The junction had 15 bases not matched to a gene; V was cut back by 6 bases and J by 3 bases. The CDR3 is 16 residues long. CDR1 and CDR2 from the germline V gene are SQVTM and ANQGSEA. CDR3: CSVSRLGLGGTDTQYF. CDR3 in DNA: TGCAGCGTGTCCCGACTTGGACTCGGGGGGACAGATACGCAGTATTTT.

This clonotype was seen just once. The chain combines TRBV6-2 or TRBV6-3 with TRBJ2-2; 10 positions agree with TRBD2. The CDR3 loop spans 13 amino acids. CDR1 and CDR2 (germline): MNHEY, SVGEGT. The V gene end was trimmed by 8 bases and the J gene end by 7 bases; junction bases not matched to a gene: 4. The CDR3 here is CASGGTSVGELFF. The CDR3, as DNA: TGTGCCAGCGGAGGGACTAGCGTCGGGGAGCTGTTTTTT.

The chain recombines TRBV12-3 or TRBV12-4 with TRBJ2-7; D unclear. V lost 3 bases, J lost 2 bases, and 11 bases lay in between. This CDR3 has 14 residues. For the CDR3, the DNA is TGTGCCAGCAGTTTCGATGGTTTCGCCTACGAGCAGTACTTC. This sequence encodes CASSFDGFAYEQYF.

The CDR3 here is CASSLISTSGTDTQYF. CDR3 sequence (DNA): TGTGCCAGCAGCTTAATTTCGACTAGCGGCACAGATACGCAGTATTTT. The chain is built from TRBV7-2 and TRBJ2-3; 8 nucleotides match TRBD2. Germline V gene sequence: CDR1 SGHTA, CDR2 FQGNSA. The CDR3 consists of 16 residues. J lost 1 base, V lost 2 bases, and 5 bases had no gene match.

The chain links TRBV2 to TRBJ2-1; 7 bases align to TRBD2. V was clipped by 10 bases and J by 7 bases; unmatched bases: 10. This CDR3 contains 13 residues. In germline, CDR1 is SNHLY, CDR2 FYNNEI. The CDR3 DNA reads TGTGCCACCGCGGCGGGAGTTAATAATGAGCAGTTCTTC. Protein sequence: CATAAGVNNEQFF.